The 26 T cell receptor beta chains listed next were all sequenced from one sample in a study of immune characterization of retroperitoneal liposarcoma. TCRdb processed the PCR reads anew with MiXCR; each CDR3 protein has one entry. Here the sample spans roughly 10,000 distinct CDR3 sequences, about 27% being singletons. Sequenced input: tumor tissue. These receptors were collected from a male donor with retroperitoneal liposarcoma.

This clonotype came up a few times. The CDR3 loop reads CASSLGVSEWETQFF. DNA of the CDR3: TGTGCCAGCAGCTTAGGGGTATCGGAGTGGGAGACCCAGTTCTTC. This chain joins TRBV11-3 and TRBJ2-1; D might be TRBD2 (5 bases). Germline assignment: CDR1 SGHNT and CDR2 YENEEA. CDR3 length: 15 residues. Trimming stripped 1 base from V and 13 bases from J, with 20 bases between.

This clonotype was observed at least ten times. The gene calls are TRBV7-6 and TRBJ1-2, with D maybe TRBD1 (5 bases). The V gene lost 5 bases and the J gene lost 4 bases, with 14 bases spanning the gap. This CDR3 spans 14 amino acids. Germline CDR1 reads SGHVS; CDR2 reads FNYEAQ. The CDR3 reads CASSPVRESYGYTF. The DNA of the CDR3 is TGTGCCAGCAGCCCCGTCAGGGAAAGCTATGGCTACACCTTC.

A note on this clonotype: The missing conserved phenylalanine or tryptophan at the end of this CDR3 makes a read error likely. It is unclear where the CDR3 begins or ends on the DNA, so no DNA is shown, and the CDR3 is as TCRdb lists it. This rearrangement joins TRBV6-6 to TRBJ2-6. The CDR3 length is 8 residues, termini included. Germline loops: CDR1 MNHNY, CDR2 SVGAGI (reference sequence). The CDR3: CASSDQPS.

The chain is built from TRBV7-6 and TRBJ1-1, with 7 bases fitting TRBD1. Germline V gene sequence: CDR1 SGHVS, CDR2 FNYEAQ. With 4 bases clipped from V and 8 bases from J, the junction kept 7 bases outside the gene matches. There are 13 residues in the CDR3. The CDR3 region is CASSSHRGAEAFF. In DNA form, the CDR3 reads TGTGCCAGCAGCTCTCACAGGGGAGCAGAAGCTTTCTTT.

The chain uses TRBV10-2 and TRBJ1-3, with D unclear. The germline V gene encodes CDR1 WSHSY and CDR2 SAAADI. Trimming cost V 8 bases and J 3 bases, with 8 bases left between them. The CDR3 loop spans 12 amino acids. The CDR3 bases are TGCGCCAGCGGTGGCTATGGAAACACCATATATTTT. It is translated as CASGGYGNTIYF.

The chain is built from TRBV6-1 and TRBJ1-1; no clear D gene. Germline V gene data show CDR1 as MNHNS and CDR2 as SASEGT. With 5 bases removed from V and 1 base from J, the gap between germline ends came to 11 bases. There are 14 residues in the CDR3. The CDR3 DNA follows: TGTGCCAGCAGTTTCCACGGGTCGAACACTGAAGCTTTCTTT. Protein: CASSFHGSNTEAFF.

The chain couples TRBV9 to TRBJ2-7; a possible D gene is TRBD2 (6 bases). Gene TRBJ2-5 matches the end of the DNA better, so the J call may be wrong. The CDR3 runs 13 residues. Per germline, CDR1 SGDLS and CDR2 YYNGEE. In nucleotides, the CDR3 is TGTGCCAGCAGCGGTGGTGGGGGGGAGACCCAGTACTTC. As protein: CASSGGGGETQYF.

The CDR3 nucleotides are TGTGCCAGCAGCTTACCTGAGGGGGCGATGAATGGCTACACCTTC. Translation: CASSLPEGAMNGYTF. The chain has TRBV7-9 and TRBJ1-2; 7 bases agree with TRBD1. The CDR3 consists of 15 residues. The J segment lost 6 bases and the V segment lost 2 bases, leaving 9 bases of the junction unmatched. CDR1 SEHNR and CDR2 FQNEAQ come from the germline V gene (reference sequence).

V is TRBV6-4 and J is TRBJ2-3; D unresolved. Germline-derived CDR1 and CDR2 are MRHNA and SNTAGT. The length of the CDR3 is 14 residues. V lost 2 bases, J lost 2 bases, and 8 bases lay in between. The CDR3 nucleotides are TGTGCCAGCAGTGACGGCGACACCACAGATACGCAGTATTTT. Translation: CASSDGDTTDTQYF.

The table lists this clonotype with a few counts. The V and J genes are TRBV7-8 and TRBJ1-1; TRBD1 is a possible D gene (5 bases). Looked up from germline, CDR1 is SGHVS and CDR2 is FQNEAQ. V was clipped by 0 bases and J by 9 bases, with 14 bases between them. CDR3 length: 14 amino acids. The CDR3 is CASSLAGAGPKAFF. The CDR3 bases are TGTGCCAGCAGCTTAGCAGGGGCGGGACCCAAAGCTTTCTTT.

This rearrangement joins TRBV7-9 to TRBJ2-1; the D gene is possibly TRBD2 (6 bases). V was shortened by 1 base and J by 10 bases, with 20 bases between the two germline ends. The CDR3 spans 16 residues. Germline-derived CDR1 and CDR2 are SEHNR and FQNEAQ (reference sequence). CDR3 region: CASSLVNSAGYYEQFF. In DNA form, the CDR3 reads TGTGCCAGCAGCTTAGTTAATAGCGCGGGATACTACGAGCAGTTCTTC.

The genes are TRBV6-1 and TRBJ2-5; maybe TRBD2 (7 bases). The ends were cut back, 4 bases at V and 3 bases at J, with 15 bases in the middle. The CDR3 length is 15 residues. From germline, CDR1 is MNHNS and CDR2 SASEGT. The CDR3 loop is CASSGGGAGEETQYF. The CDR3 nucleotides read TGTGCCAGCAGTGGTGGGGGGGCAGGGGAAGAGACCCAGTACTTC.

This clonotype was detected ten times or more. This sequence joins TRBV12-3 or TRBV12-4 and TRBJ2-6; D remains ambiguous. The V end was cut by 5 bases, the J end by 0 bases, with 8 bases between. The CDR3 is 15 residues long. CDR3 in DNA: TGTGCCAGCAGTATCGGTTTCTCTGGGGCCAACGTCCTGACTTTC. Translated: CASSIGFSGANVLTF.

The gene calls are TRBV12-3 or TRBV12-4 and TRBJ1-4; D possibly corresponds to TRBD1 (6 bases). Trimming pared 7 bases from V and 3 bases from J, leaving 24 bases between. This CDR3 is built from 18 residues. The CDR3 sequence: CASTTQGWSHEANEKLFF. The CDR3 region has the DNA TGTGCCAGCACTACACAGGGTTGGTCCCACGAGGCTAATGAAAAACTGTTTTTT.

The chain carries TRBV27 and TRBJ2-3, with a weak D call TRBD2 (6 bases). CDR1 and CDR2 from the germline V gene are MNHEY and SMNVEV (reference sequence). CDR3 length equals 16 residues. Trimming left V 0 bases short and J 1 base short, with 11 bases between. The CDR3 region is CASSLSVAAGTDTQYF. In DNA form, the CDR3 reads TGTGCCAGCAGTTTATCGGTAGCGGCGGGCACAGATACGCAGTATTTT.

The chain recombines TRBV6-1 with TRBJ1-1, with D possibly TRBD1 on 5 matching bases. CDR3 length equals 13 residues. The V gene's germline CDR1 is MNHNS and CDR2 SASEGT. V gave up 4 bases and J gave up 3 bases, with 9 bases separating them. As DNA, the CDR3 is TGTGCCAGCAGTGTCGAGGGGTACACTGAAGCTTTCTTT. As protein: CASSVEGYTEAFF.

This CDR3 reads CASSYSDLGAKNIQYF. In nucleotides, the CDR3 is TGTGCCAGCAGTTACAGTGACCTGGGGGCCAAAAACATTCAGTACTTC. The chain uses TRBV6-5 and TRBJ2-4, with D uncertain. The length of the CDR3 is 16 residues. The V gene lost 2 bases and the J gene lost 1 base, with 12 bases spanning the gap. Germline CDR1 and CDR2: MNHEY and SVGAGI.

This clonotype has a single count. The CDR3 DNA follows: TGTGCCAGCAGCCTAAGGACAGTCGGGCTCCCAAGGTACGAGCAGTACTTC. Encoded protein: CASSLRTVGLPRYEQYF. The J gene is TRBJ2-7, the V gene TRBV3-1; D is perhaps TRBD1 (6 bases). Germline CDR1 is LGHDT and CDR2 is YNNKEL (reference sequence). With 4 bases removed from V and 4 bases from J, the gap between germline ends came to 23 bases. The CDR3 runs to 17 residues.

By share of the sample, this clonotype is medium-sized. This chain links TRBV7-2 with TRBJ2-1; D is unclear. CDR3 size: 12 residues. Germline V gene lookup returns CDR1 SGHTA and CDR2 FQGNSA. Between the trimmed V and J ends, which lost 1 base and 10 bases, there was a span of 8 bases. In DNA, the CDR3 is TGTGCCAGCAGCTTAGTAGGGTGGGAGCAGTTCTTC. Translation: CASSLVGWEQFF.

The rearrangement joins TRBV11-2 to TRBJ2-1, with D perhaps TRBD1 (7 bases). Near its end, the DNA agrees better with TRBJ2-7, so the J call may be wrong. Germline V gene sequence: CDR1 SGHAT, CDR2 FQNNGV. The CDR3 spans 16 residues. The CDR3 nucleotides read TGTGCCAGCAGCACAAGCCGGGGGACAGCTAAAGGGGAGCAGTACTTC. Amino acids: CASSTSRGTAKGEQYF.

This clonotype showed up many times. The V gene is TRBV6-1, the J gene TRBJ2-1; 11 bases map to TRBD2. Germline CDR1 is MNHNS and CDR2 is SASEGT. Germline trimming cut 5 bases from V and 10 bases from J; bases unmatched to any gene: 4. This CDR3 spans 13 amino acids. CDR3 sequence reads: CASSLAGGYEQFF. CDR3 nucleotide sequence: TGTGCCAGCAGTCTAGCGGGGGGCTACGAGCAGTTCTTC.

This clonotype was seen just once. The chain joins TRBV12-3 or TRBV12-4 to TRBJ2-4; no clear D. The closer fit of TRBJ2-7 to the DNA end suggests the J call may be wrong. The CDR3 has 14 amino acids. The CDR3 here is CASNNLPEAYEQYF. The CDR3 bases are TGTGCCAGCAACAACCTCCCCGAGGCCTACGAGCAGTACTTC.

In this sample, this clonotype is medium-sized. The chain recombines TRBV11-3 with TRBJ2-2, with D perhaps matching TRBD1 or TRBD2 (5 bases each). Germline assignment: CDR1 SGHNT and CDR2 YENEEA. The V gene lost 3 bases and the J gene lost 7 bases, with 12 bases spanning the gap. The CDR3 loop spans 14 amino acids. CDR3 residues: CASSLRGRNGELFF. The CDR3 nucleotides read TGTGCCAGCAGCTTGAGGGGTCGTAACGGGGAGCTGTTTTTT.

This clonotype was detected many times. The gene calls are TRBV7-2 and TRBJ2-1, with TRBD2 as a possible D gene (6 bases). V lost 5 bases and J 10 bases, leaving 18 bases between the germline ends. CDR1 is SGHTA, CDR2 FQGNSA, per germline. This CDR3 region has 14 residues. As DNA, the CDR3 is TGTGCCAGCAGCATATCGGGAGAACGGTACGAGCAGTTCTTC. Its translation is CASSISGERYEQFF. The full variable domain, in which reference TRBV7-2 and TRBJ2-1 provide the parts outside the CDR3, is GAGVSQSPSNKVTEKGKDVELRCDPISGHTALYWYRQSLGQGLEFLIYFQGNSAPDKSGLPSDRFSAERTGGSVSTLTIQRTQQEDSAVYLCASSISGERYEQFFGPGTRLTVL.

This clonotype ranks as large. This chain links TRBV7-2 with TRBJ2-5, with 10 bases matching TRBD2. After removal of 4 bases from V and 4 bases from J, the junction contained 3 bases not matched to a gene. From germline, CDR1 is SGHTA and CDR2 FQGNSA. The CDR3 is made up of 14 amino acids. The DNA for the CDR3 is TGTGCCAGCAGCTCTAGCGGGAGCAGAGAGACCCAGTACTTC. Amino acid sequence: CASSSSGSRETQYF.

CDR3 residues: CASSEEPYRTGGGEQYF. In nucleotides, the CDR3 is TGCGCCAGCAGTGAGGAGCCCTATAGAACGGGGGGCGGCGAGCAGTACTTC. This chain links TRBV10-2 with TRBJ2-3; maybe TRBD2 (7 bases). The end of the DNA is better explained by TRBJ2-7, so the J call may be wrong. Germline CDR1 is WSHSY and CDR2 is SAAADI. The CDR3 sequence is 17 residues long.